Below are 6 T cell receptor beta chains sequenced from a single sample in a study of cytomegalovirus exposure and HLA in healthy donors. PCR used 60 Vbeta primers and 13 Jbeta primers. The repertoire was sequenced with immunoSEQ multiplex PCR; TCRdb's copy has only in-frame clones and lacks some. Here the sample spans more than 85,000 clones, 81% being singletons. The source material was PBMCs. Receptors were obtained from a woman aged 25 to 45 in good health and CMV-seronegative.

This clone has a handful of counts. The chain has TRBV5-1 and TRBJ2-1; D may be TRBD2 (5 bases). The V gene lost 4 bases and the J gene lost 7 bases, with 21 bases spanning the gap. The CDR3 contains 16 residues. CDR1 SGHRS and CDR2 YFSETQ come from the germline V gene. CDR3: CASSPAAGPPRNEQFF. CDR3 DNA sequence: TGCGCCAGCAGCCCGGCGGCGGGCCCCCCGAGGAATGAGCAGTTCTTC.

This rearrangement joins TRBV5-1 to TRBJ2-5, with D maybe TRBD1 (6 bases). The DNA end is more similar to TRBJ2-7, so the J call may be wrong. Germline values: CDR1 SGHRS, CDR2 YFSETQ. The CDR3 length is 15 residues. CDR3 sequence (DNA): TGCGCCAGCAGCCAAACAGGGAAGGGCTCCTACGAGCAGTACTTC. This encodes CASSQTGKGSYEQYF.

CDR3 nucleotide sequence: TGTGCCAGCAGCTTGCTACAGGGGGTTATCTATGGCTACACCTTC. Residues: CASSLLQGVIYGYTF. The genes are TRBV5-4 and TRBJ1-2, with 8 bases aligning to TRBD1. V lost 1 base, J lost 4 bases, and 6 bases stayed unmatched. Germline CDR1 reads SGHNT; CDR2 reads YYREEE (reference sequence). The CDR3 runs to 15 residues.

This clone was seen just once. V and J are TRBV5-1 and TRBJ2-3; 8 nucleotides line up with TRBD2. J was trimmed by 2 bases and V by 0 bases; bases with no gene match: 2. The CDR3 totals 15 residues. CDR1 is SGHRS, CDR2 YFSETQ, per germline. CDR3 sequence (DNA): TGCGCCAGCAGCTTGGAACTAGCGGCCACAGATACGCAGTATTTT. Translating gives CASSLELAATDTQYF.

In DNA, the CDR3 is TGTGCCAGCAGCCGAGGGACAGGGGCATGGCAGTACTTC. Translating it yields CASSRGTGAWQYF. The V call is TRBV27, the J call TRBJ2-7; TRBD1 matches at 10 bases. CDR1 is MNHEY and CDR2 is SMNVEV in the germline V gene (reference sequence). The CDR3 is 13 amino acids. Germline trimming cut 6 bases from V and 9 bases from J; bases unmatched to any gene: 8.

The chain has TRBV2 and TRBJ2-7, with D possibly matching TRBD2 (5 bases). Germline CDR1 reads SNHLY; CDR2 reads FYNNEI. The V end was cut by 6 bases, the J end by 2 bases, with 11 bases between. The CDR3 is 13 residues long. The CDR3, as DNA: TGTGCCAGCAGAAAGGACGGGACCTACGAGCAGTACTTC. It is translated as CASRKDGTYEQYF.